This T cell receptor beta chain was recorded in a study of cytomegalovirus exposure and HLA in healthy donors. This clone appeared once. The target antigen is unknown. The study's findings and limits: Most TCR sequences were uncommon, yet certain public TCRs appeared in many donors. The study flagged approximately 180 TCR beta chains as cytomegalovirus-associated.

Libraries were prepared by immunoSEQ multiplex PCR; TCRdb keeps only in-frame clonotypes and omits some of them. The sample holds 150,000 to 200,000 clones, 86% seen once. This CDR3 is 16 amino acids long. Germline V CDR1 and CDR2: LNHDA, SQIVND (reference sequence). The V gene lost 1 base and the J gene lost 4 bases, with 17 bases spanning the gap. The chain joins TRBV19 to TRBJ2-7; maybe TRBD1 (5 bases). The sequence was collected from a young woman in good health and CMV-seronegative. The source material was PBMCs. The CDR3 region has the DNA TGTGCCAGTAGTATAGCGTTTAGGGGAAGGAGTTACGAGCAGTACTTC. The encoded protein is CASSIAFRGRSYEQYF.